The present TCR beta chain was sequenced within a study of OX40 agonist ivuxolimab in advanced cancers. Study summary: Patients were under 90% male with ages roughly 20 to 90, mean 60.

Study-level results: Averaging showed that CD8+ T cells had more expanded clones than CD4+ did.

The germline V and J ends were trimmed by 1 base and 0 bases, with 19 bases remaining between them. CDR1 is LGHNA, CDR2 YNFKEQ, per germline. CDR3 length: 19 amino acids. Comments on this clone: Antigen unknown.

Clones were sequenced by immunoSEQ multiplex PCR, and TCRdb holds only the in-frame ones, with some missing. Here the sample spans 70,000 to 75,000 clones, roughly four fifths being singletons. Sequencing used CD4+ or CD8+ T cells sorted from blood, obtained in a trial of the OX40 agonist ivuxolimab. The clonotype originates from an adult with an advanced solid tumor such as melanoma, head and neck, liver or kidney cancer. The rearrangement links TRBV4-2 to TRBJ2-4; TRBD1 might be the D (6 bases). In DNA form, the CDR3 reads TGTGCCAGCAGCCAAGCTGGCCCAGGGGATTTTCTAGCCAAAAACATTCAGTACTTC. This gives the protein CASSQAGPGDFLAKNIQYF.